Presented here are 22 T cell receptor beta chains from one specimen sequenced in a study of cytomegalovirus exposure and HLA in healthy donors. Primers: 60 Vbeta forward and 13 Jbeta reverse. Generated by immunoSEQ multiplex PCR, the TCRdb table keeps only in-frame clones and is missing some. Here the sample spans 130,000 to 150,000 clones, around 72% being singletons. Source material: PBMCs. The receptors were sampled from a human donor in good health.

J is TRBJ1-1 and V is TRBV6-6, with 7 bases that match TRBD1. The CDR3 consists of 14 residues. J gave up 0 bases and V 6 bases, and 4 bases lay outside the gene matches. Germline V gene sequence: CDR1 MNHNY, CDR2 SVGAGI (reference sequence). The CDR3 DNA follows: TGTGCCAGCAGACCACAGGGGTTGAACACTGAAGCTTTCTTT. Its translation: CASRPQGLNTEAFF.

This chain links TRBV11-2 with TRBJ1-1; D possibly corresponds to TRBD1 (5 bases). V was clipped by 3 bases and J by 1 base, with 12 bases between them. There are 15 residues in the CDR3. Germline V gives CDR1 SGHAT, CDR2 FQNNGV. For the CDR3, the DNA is TGTGCCAGCAGCTTCTCGGACAATCCGAACACTGAAGCTTTCTTT. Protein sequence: CASSFSDNPNTEAFF.

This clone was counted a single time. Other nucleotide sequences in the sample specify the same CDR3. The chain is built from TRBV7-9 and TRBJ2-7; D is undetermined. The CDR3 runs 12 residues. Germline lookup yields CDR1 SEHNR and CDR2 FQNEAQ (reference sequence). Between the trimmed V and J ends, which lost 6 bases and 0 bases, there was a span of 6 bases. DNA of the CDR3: TGTGCCAGCAGTCCGTCCTCCTACGAGCAGTACTTC. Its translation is CASSPSSYEQYF.

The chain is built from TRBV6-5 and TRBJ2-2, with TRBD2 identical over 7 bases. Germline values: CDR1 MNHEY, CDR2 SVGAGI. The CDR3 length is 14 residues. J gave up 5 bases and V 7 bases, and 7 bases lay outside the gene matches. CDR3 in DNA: TGTGCCAGCACCAAAGCGGGGAGAACCGGGGAGCTGTTTTTT. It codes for CASTKAGRTGELFF.

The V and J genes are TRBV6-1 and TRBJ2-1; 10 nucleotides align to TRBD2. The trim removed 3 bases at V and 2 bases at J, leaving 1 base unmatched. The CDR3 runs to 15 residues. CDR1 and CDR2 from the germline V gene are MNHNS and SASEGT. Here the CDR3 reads CASSDGTSAYNEQFF. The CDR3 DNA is TGTGCCAGCAGTGATGGGACTAGCGCCTACAATGAGCAGTTCTTC.

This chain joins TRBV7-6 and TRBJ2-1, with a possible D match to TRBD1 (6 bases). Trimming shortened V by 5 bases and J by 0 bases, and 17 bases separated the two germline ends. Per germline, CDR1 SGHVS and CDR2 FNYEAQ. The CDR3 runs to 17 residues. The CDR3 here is CASSASGAPFSYNEQFF. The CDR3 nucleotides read TGTGCCAGCAGCGCCTCAGGGGCCCCGTTCTCCTACAATGAGCAGTTCTTC.

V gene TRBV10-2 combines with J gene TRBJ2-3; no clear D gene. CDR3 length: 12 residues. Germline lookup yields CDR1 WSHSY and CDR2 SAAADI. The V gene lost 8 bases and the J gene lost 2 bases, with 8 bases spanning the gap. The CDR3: CASGLYTDTQYF. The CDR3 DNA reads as TGCGCCAGCGGCTTGTACACAGATACGCAGTATTTT.

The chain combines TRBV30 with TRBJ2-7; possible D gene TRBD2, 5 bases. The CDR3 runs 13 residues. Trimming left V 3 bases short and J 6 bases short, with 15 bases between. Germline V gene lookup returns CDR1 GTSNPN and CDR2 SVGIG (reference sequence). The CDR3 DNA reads TGTGCCTGGAGAAAGGGAGCCTTATCCGAGCAGTACTTC. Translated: CAWRKGALSEQYF.

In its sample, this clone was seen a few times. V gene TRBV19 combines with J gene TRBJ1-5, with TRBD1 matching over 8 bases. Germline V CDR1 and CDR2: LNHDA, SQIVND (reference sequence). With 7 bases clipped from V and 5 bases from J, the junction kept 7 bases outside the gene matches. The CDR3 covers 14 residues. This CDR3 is CASKPGQVDQPQHF. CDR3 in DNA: TGTGCCAGTAAGCCGGGACAGGTCGATCAGCCCCAGCATTTT.

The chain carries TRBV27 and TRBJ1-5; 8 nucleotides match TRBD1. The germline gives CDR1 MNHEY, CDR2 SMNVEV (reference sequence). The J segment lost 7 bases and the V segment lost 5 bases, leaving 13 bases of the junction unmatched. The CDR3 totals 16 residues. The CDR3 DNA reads TGTGCCAGCAGTCCAGGGGCAGGGGGCTCGTGGCAGCCCCAGCATTTT. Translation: CASSPGAGGSWQPQHF.

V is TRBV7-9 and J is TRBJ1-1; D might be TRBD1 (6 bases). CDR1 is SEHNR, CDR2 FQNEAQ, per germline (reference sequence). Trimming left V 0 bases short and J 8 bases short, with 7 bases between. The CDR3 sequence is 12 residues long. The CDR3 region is CASSLAQGEAFF. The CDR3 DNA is TGTGCCAGCAGCTTAGCGCAGGGGGAAGCTTTCTTT.

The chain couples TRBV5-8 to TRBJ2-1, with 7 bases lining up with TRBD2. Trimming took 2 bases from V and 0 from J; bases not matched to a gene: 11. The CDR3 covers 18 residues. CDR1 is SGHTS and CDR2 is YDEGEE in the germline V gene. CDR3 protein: CASSFSHGTISSYNEQFF. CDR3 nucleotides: TGTGCCAGCAGCTTTTCCCATGGGACTATTAGCTCCTACAATGAGCAGTTCTTC.

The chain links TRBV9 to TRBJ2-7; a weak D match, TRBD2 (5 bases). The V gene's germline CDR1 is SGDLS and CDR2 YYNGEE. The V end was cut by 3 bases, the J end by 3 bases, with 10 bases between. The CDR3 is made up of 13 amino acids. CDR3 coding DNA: TGTGCCAGCAGCGGAGGCGGGTTCTACGAGCAGTACTTC. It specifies CASSGGGFYEQYF. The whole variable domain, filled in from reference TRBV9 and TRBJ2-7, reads DSGVTQTPKHLITATGQRVTLRCSPRSGDLSVYWYQQSLDQGLQFLIQYYNGEERAKGNILERFSAQQFPDLHSELNLSSLELGDSALYFCASSGGGFYEQYFGPGTRLTVT.

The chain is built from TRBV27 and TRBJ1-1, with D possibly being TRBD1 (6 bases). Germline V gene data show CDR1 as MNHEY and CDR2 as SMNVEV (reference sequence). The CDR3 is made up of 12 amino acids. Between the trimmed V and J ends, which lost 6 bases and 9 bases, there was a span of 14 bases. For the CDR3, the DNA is TGTGCCAGCAGCACGACAGGTTTGAAAGCTTTCTTT. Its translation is CASSTTGLKAFF.

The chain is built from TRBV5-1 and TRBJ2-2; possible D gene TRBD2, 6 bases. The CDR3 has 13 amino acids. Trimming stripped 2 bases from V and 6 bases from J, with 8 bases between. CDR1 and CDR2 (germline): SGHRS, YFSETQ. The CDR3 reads CASSFGGPGELFF. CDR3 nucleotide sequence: TGCGCCAGCAGCTTCGGAGGGCCCGGGGAGCTGTTTTTT.

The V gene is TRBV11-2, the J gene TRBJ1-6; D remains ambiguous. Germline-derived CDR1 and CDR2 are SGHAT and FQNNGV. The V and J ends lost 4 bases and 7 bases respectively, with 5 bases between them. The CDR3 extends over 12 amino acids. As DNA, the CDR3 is TGTGCCAGCAGCTGGAGGAATTCACCCCTCCACTTT. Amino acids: CASSWRNSPLHF. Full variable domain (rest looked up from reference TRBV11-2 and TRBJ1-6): EAGVAQSPRYKIIEKRQSVAFWCNPISGHATLYWYQQILGQGPKLLIQFQNNGVVDDSQLPKDRFSAERLKGVDSTLKIQPAKLEDSAVYLCASSWRNSPLHFGNGTRLTVT.

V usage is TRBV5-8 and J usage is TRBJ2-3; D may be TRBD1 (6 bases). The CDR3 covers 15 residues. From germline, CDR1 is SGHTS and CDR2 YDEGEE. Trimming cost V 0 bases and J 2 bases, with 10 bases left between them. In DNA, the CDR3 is TGTGCCAGCAGCTTGGACAGGGTAATCACAGATACGCAGTATTTT. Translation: CASSLDRVITDTQYF.

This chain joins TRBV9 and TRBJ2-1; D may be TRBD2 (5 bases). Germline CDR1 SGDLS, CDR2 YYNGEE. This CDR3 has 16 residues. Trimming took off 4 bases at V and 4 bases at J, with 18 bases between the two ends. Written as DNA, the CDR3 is TGTGCCAGCAGCCCCCTGTTGAGCGGTCAATACAATGAGCAGTTCTTC. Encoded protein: CASSPLLSGQYNEQFF.

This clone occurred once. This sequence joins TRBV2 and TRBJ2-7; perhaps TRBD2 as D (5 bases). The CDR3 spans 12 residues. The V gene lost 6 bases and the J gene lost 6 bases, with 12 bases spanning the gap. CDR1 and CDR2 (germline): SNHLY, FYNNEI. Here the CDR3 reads CASRLLVSEQYF. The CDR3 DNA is TGTGCCAGCAGACTACTAGTAAGCGAGCAGTACTTC. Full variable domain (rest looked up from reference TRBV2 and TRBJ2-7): EPEVTQTPSHQVTQMGQEVILRCVPISNHLYFYWYRQILGQKVEFLVSFYNNEISEKSEIFDDQFSVERPDGSNFTLKIRSTKLEDSAMYFCASRLLVSEQYFGPGTRLTVT.

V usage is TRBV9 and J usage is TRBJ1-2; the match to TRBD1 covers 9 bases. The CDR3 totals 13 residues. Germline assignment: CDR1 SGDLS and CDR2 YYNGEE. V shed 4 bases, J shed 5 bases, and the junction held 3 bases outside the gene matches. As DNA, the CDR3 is TGTGCCAGCAGCTCGACAGGGGGGTATGGCTACACCTTC. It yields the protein CASSSTGGYGYTF.

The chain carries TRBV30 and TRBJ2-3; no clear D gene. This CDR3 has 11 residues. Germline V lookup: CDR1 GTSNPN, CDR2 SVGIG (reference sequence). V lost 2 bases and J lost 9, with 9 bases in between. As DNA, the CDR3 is TGTGCCTGGAGTATAGACTGGACGCAGTATTTT. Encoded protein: CAWSIDWTQYF. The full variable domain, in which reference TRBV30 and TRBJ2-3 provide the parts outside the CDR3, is SQTIHQWPATLVQPVGSPLSLECTVEGTSNPNLYWYRQAAGRGLQLLFYSVGIGQISSEVPQNLSASRPQDRQFILSSKKLLLSDSGFYLCAWSIDWTQYFGPGTRLTVL.

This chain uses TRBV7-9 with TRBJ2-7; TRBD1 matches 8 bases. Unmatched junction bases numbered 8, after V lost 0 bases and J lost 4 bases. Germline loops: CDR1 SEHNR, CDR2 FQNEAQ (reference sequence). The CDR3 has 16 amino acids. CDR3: CASSLARQGLGYEQYF. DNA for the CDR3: TGTGCCAGCAGCTTAGCCCGACAGGGGCTGGGTTACGAGCAGTACTTC.